The 17 T cell receptor beta chains below were found in one sample sequenced in a study of CD8 T cells in ankylosing spondylitis. MiXCR, run by TCRdb on the 5' RACE reads, gives a single entry per CDR3 protein. The data contain 150,000 to 200,000 distinct CDR3 sequences, under 15% of them singletons. Material: blood, either unsorted or a sorted T cell fraction (not recorded which). These receptors were collected from a female donor with ankylosing spondylitis or in good health (not recorded which).

As concerns this clonotype: This sequence may be a read error, since a much larger clone differs from it by one base. V usage is TRBV7-9 and J usage is TRBJ2-1; 9 bases fit TRBD2. The germline CDR1 and CDR2 sequences are SEHNR and FQNEAQ (reference sequence). The CDR3 consists of 15 residues. The CDR3 coding sequence is TGTGCCACCAGCGGTGGGACTAGCACTATTAATGAGCAGTTCTTC. As protein: CATSGGTSTINEQFF.

This clonotype was observed at least ten times. V and J are TRBV29-1 and TRBJ2-2; 7 nucleotides match TRBD1. The trim removed 4 bases at V and 4 bases at J, leaving 9 bases unmatched. The germline gives CDR1 SQVTM, CDR2 ANQGSEA. The CDR3 has 15 amino acids. CDR3 sequence reads: CSVVLPNRGTGELFF. DNA of the CDR3: TGCAGCGTTGTCCTCCCAAACAGGGGCACCGGGGAGCTGTTTTTT.

This clonotype was seen many times. The rearrangement joins TRBV10-3 to TRBJ2-2; D may be TRBD2 (6 bases). Trimming stripped 7 bases from V and 5 bases from J, with 14 bases between. This CDR3 is built from 14 residues. Germline-derived CDR1 and CDR2 are ENHRY and SYGVKD. CDR3 protein: CAINTGSGTGELFF. Here the CDR3 DNA reads TGTGCCATCAACACCGGGAGTGGGACCGGGGAGCTGTTTTTT.

This clonotype was detected ten times or more. The chain couples TRBV9 to TRBJ2-5; D uncertain. CDR3 length: 14 amino acids. Germline CDR1 reads SGDLS; CDR2 reads YYNGEE. The V gene lost 0 bases and the J gene lost 3 bases, with 9 bases spanning the gap. The CDR3 DNA follows: TGTGCCAGCAGCGTAGGGCAGTTAAAAGAGACCCAGTACTTC. It yields the protein CASSVGQLKETQYF.

This clonotype was observed many times. The rearrangement uses TRBV12-3 or TRBV12-4 and TRBJ2-2; 8 bases are a match to TRBD1. Unmatched junction bases numbered 9, after V lost 9 bases and J lost 0 bases. This CDR3 contains 16 residues. The CDR3 region has the DNA TGTGCCAGTCTCGGGACAGGCAAACCGAACACCGGGGAGCTGTTTTTT. This encodes CASLGTGKPNTGELFF.

The table lists this clonotype with many counts. The chain employs TRBV20-1 and TRBJ2-1, with D uncertain. V lost 6 bases and J 0 bases, leaving 9 bases between the germline ends. Germline values: CDR1 DFQATT, CDR2 SNEGSKA (reference sequence). This CDR3 is 13 amino acids long. CDR3: CSATSSSYNEQFF. As DNA, the CDR3 is TGCAGTGCCACGTCTTCCTCCTACAATGAGCAGTTCTTC.

The chain joins TRBV10-3 to TRBJ1-4; 9 bases are shared with TRBD1. Germline-derived CDR1 and CDR2 are ENHRY and SYGVKD. After removal of 4 bases from V and 6 bases from J, the junction contained 9 bases not matched to a gene. The CDR3 loop spans 16 amino acids. The CDR3 coding sequence is TGTGCCATCAGTGGAACTCCGGGACAGGGCTATGAAAAACTGTTTTTT. Translation: CAISGTPGQGYEKLFF.

The V and J genes are TRBV5-1 and TRBJ2-1, with 10 bases matching TRBD2. Germline loops: CDR1 SGHRS, CDR2 YFSETQ. Trimming removed 2 bases from V and 6 bases from J; junction bases left unmatched: 17. The CDR3 has 19 residues. The CDR3 sequence is CASSLASGRVPVPLNEQFF. CDR3 coding DNA: TGCGCCAGCAGCTTAGCTAGCGGGAGAGTCCCCGTTCCCCTCAATGAGCAGTTCTTC. The full variable domain, in which reference TRBV5-1 and TRBJ2-1 provide the parts outside the CDR3, is KAGVTQTPRYLIKTRGQQVTLSCSPISGHRSVSWYQQTPGQGLQFLFEYFSETQRNKGNFPGRFSGRQFSNSRSEMNVSTLELGDSALYLCASSLASGRVPVPLNEQFFGPGTRLTVL.

The CDR3 sequence is CASNPRRAGTWSEQFF. DNA of the CDR3: TGTGCCAGCAACCCCCGGAGGGCAGGCACGTGGAGTGAGCAGTTCTTC. V is TRBV9 and J is TRBJ2-1; D is possibly TRBD2 (6 bases). Per germline, CDR1 SGDLS and CDR2 YYNGEE. Trimming left V 6 bases short and J 9 bases short, with 25 bases between. The CDR3 totals 16 residues.

This clonotype was found many times. The gene calls are TRBV29-1 and TRBJ2-7; possibly TRBD2 for D (6 bases). V was shortened by 0 bases and J by 8 bases, with 14 bases between the two germline ends. CDR1 SQVTM and CDR2 ANQGSEA come from the germline V gene. The CDR3 spans 13 residues. The CDR3 nucleotides are TGCAGCGTTGAAGATCTTGTGGGGGGACAGCAGTACTTC. It is translated as CSVEDLVGGQQYF.

This chain connects TRBV24-1 to TRBJ2-1, with 9 bases matching TRBD2. The V and J ends lost 6 bases and 2 bases, in that order; junction bases with no gene match: 1. This CDR3 comprises 14 residues. Germline CDR1 KGHDR, CDR2 SFDVKD. As DNA, the CDR3 is TGTGCCACCAGTAGCGGGAGGACCTACAATGAGCAGTTCTTC. It yields the protein CATSSGRTYNEQFF.

This clonotype was observed a handful of times. The chain carries TRBV7-3 and TRBJ1-1; D uncertain. The CDR3 is 13 residues long. The germline gives CDR1 SGHTA, CDR2 FQGTGA. V was clipped by 5 bases and J by 6 bases, with 13 bases between them. The CDR3 here is CASSPFAGSEAFF. The DNA of the CDR3 is TGTGCCAGCAGCCCCTTCGCAGGTTCTGAAGCTTTCTTT.

This clonotype was picked up a small number of times. V usage is TRBV6-1 and J usage is TRBJ2-2, with D tentatively TRBD2 (5 bases). The germline V gene encodes CDR1 MNHNS and CDR2 SASEGT. Trimming stripped 7 bases from V and 3 bases from J, with 15 bases between. This CDR3 contains 15 residues. For the CDR3, the DNA is TGTGCCAGCAAGGAGTCCCGCGGGCACACCGGGGAGCTGTTTTTT. Its translation: CASKESRGHTGELFF.

As to this clonotype: A much bigger clone sits one base away, suggesting this may be a read error. The J gene is TRBJ1-2, the V gene TRBV5-1; no clear D gene. Germline V CDR1 and CDR2: SGHRS, YFSETQ. The CDR3 has 14 amino acids. Trimming removed 0 bases from V and 3 bases from J, with 9 bases in between. The CDR3 DNA reads TGCGCCAGCAGCTTGGAGACGGACGACTATGGCTACACCTTC. It yields the protein CASSLETDDYGYTF.

The sample holds a few counts of this clonotype. J is TRBJ2-3 and V is TRBV7-2; 7 bases agree with TRBD2. The CDR3 runs to 15 residues. The trim removed 5 bases at V and 1 base at J, leaving 6 bases unmatched. Germline V gene lookup returns CDR1 SGHTA and CDR2 FQGNSA. The CDR3 loop is CASSPGGRGTDTQYF. As DNA, the CDR3 is TGTGCCAGCAGCCCAGGAGGGAGGGGCACAGATACGCAGTATTTT.

This clonotype was observed a single time. This clone may be a read error of a much larger clone one base away. The chain uses TRBV27 and TRBJ2-3; D is unresolved. Germline V gene lookup returns CDR1 MNHEY and CDR2 SMNVEV (reference sequence). The CDR3 sequence is 17 residues long. CDR3 loop: CASGLFIPTSITDTQYF. CDR3 bases: TGTGCCAGCGGTTTGTTTATCCCCACTTCGATCACAGATACGCAGTATTTT.

This clonotype has only a few counts. The V and J genes are TRBV4-1 and TRBJ2-7, with 7 bases matching TRBD1. The CDR3 has 11 amino acids. The germline V gene encodes CDR1 MGHRA and CDR2 YSYEKL. V shed 3 bases and J 11 bases; nucleotides not matched to a gene: 4. The CDR3 sequence: CASSQGTEEYF. CDR3 bases: TGCGCCAGCAGCCAGGGGACAGAGGAGTACTTC.